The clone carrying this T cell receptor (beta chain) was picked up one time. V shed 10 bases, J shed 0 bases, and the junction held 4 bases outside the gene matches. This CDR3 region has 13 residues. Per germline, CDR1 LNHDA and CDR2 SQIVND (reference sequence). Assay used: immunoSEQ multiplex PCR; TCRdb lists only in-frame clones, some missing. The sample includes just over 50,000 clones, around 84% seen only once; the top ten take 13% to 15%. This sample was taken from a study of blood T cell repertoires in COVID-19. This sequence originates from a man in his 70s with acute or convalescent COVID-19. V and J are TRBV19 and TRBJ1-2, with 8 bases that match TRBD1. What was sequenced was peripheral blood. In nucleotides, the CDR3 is TGTGCCACCCGGACAGGGTCTAACTATGGCTACACCTTC. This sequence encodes CATRTGSNYGYTF.